The 14 T cell receptor beta chains presented below share a single source sample, sequenced in a study of CD8 T cells in ankylosing spondylitis. Broader study findings: Made up of under 10 highly homologous variants, a TCR beta motif appeared characteristic of ankylosing spondylitis blood.

Antigen specificity for these receptors is unknown. MiXCR was run by TCRdb on the 5' RACE reads, yielding one entry per CDR3 protein. Of fewer than 500,000 distinct CDR3 sequences listed, about a fifth are singletons. The specimen was blood, either unsorted or a sorted T cell fraction (not recorded which). These receptors all come from a male donor with ankylosing spondylitis.

The CDR3 sequence: CASSHRGINTEAFF. CDR3 in DNA: TGTGCCAGCAGTCACAGGGGGATAAACACTGAAGCTTTCTTT. The rearrangement joins TRBV27 to TRBJ1-1; 8 bases match TRBD1. Trimming at V came to 5 bases and at J to 2 bases, leaving 4 bases not matched to a gene. From germline, CDR1 is MNHEY and CDR2 SMNVEV (reference sequence). This CDR3 has 14 residues.

This chain uses TRBV6-5 with TRBJ2-3; the D call may be TRBD1 or TRBD2 (5 bases each). The CDR3 spans 16 residues. Trimming left V 2 bases short and J 6 bases short, with 18 bases between. The germline V gene encodes CDR1 MNHEY and CDR2 SVGAGI. In DNA, the CDR3 is TGTGCCAGCAGTTACCGGGGTGGGGGACCACGGGATACGCAGTATTTT. This sequence encodes CASSYRGGGPRDTQYF.

The count of this clonotype is one. The chain uses TRBV5-1 and TRBJ2-7, with TRBD1 matching 8 bases. CDR1 is SGHRS, CDR2 YFSETQ, per germline. This CDR3 region has 13 residues. Germline trimming cut 4 bases from V and 4 bases from J; bases unmatched to any gene: 4. The CDR3 bases are TGCGCCAGCAGCATGGGACAGGTATACGAGCAGTACTTC. This encodes CASSMGQVYEQYF.

This chain uses TRBV5-5 with TRBJ1-1, with 8 bases matching TRBD1. The CDR3 sequence is 15 residues long. With 6 bases clipped from V and 4 bases from J, the junction kept 11 bases outside the gene matches. Germline V gene data show CDR1 as SGHKS and CDR2 as YYEKEE (reference sequence). CDR3 residues: CASNQPDRESTEAFF. The CDR3 DNA follows: TGTGCCAGCAACCAACCGGACAGGGAGAGCACTGAAGCTTTCTTT.

The chain recombines TRBV6-5 with TRBJ1-4, with a possible D match to TRBD1 (6 bases). The V and J ends lost 0 bases and 8 bases respectively, with 13 bases between them. There are 15 residues in the CDR3. The germline V gene encodes CDR1 MNHEY and CDR2 SVGAGI. The CDR3 DNA follows: TGTGCCAGCAGTTACTCGAGGGGGGATGGCGAAAAACTGTTTTTT. Translated, it gives CASSYSRGDGEKLFF.

This clonotype appeared a few times. The chain combines TRBV6-6 with TRBJ2-7; D call uncertain. Between the trimmed V and J ends, which lost 2 bases and 2 bases, there was a span of 4 bases. Germline loops: CDR1 MNHNY, CDR2 SVGAGI (reference sequence). The CDR3 sequence is 12 residues long. In nucleotides, the CDR3 is TGTGCCAGCAGTTACCCAGCCTACGAGCAGTACTTC. Protein: CASSYPAYEQYF.

The chain is built from TRBV10-2 and TRBJ2-7; 9 bases are a match to TRBD2. CDR1 is WSHSY and CDR2 is SAAADI in the germline V gene. The CDR3 is made up of 16 amino acids. The junction had 12 bases not matched to a gene; V was cut back by 7 bases and J by 2 bases. CDR3 coding DNA: TGCGCCAGCACCCCGTCCGCGGGAGGGCACGCCTACGAGCAGTACTTC. Its translation is CASTPSAGGHAYEQYF.

This clonotype was counted only a few times. The V and J genes are TRBV7-9 and TRBJ2-1; 11 bases agree with TRBD2. Germline assignment: CDR1 SEHNR and CDR2 FQNEAQ (reference sequence). The CDR3 length is 13 residues. V lost 1 base, J lost 15 bases, and 5 bases stayed unmatched. CDR3 bases: TGTGCCAGCAGCTTAGACACTAGCGGGAGTACGTTCTTC. Its protein product is CASSLDTSGSTFF. Full variable domain (rest looked up from reference TRBV7-9 and TRBJ2-1): DTGVSQNPRHKITKRGQNVTFRCDPISEHNRLYWYRQTLGQGPEFLTYFQNEAQLEKSRLLSDRFSAERPKGSFSTLEIQRTEQGDSAMYLCASSLDTSGSTFFGPGTRLTVL.

The chain is built from TRBV7-6 and TRBJ2-1; the match to TRBD2 covers 8 bases. The trim removed 5 bases at V and 7 bases at J, leaving 13 bases unmatched. CDR1 is SGHVS, CDR2 FNYEAQ, per germline. This CDR3 contains 16 residues. CDR3 in DNA: TGTGCCAGCAGCACCGAAAGCGGGGGCGGAGGGAATGAGCAGTTCTTC. Translation gives CASSTESGGGGNEQFF.

V and J are TRBV20-1 and TRBJ2-2; 10 bases match TRBD2. CDR3 length: 16 amino acids. J gave up 5 bases and V 1 base, and 7 bases lay outside the gene matches. CDR1 is DFQATT, CDR2 SNEGSKA, per germline (reference sequence). In nucleotides, the CDR3 is TGCAGTGCTAGAGGGGCTAGCGGGAGTGAAACCGGGGAGCTGTTTTTT. It yields the protein CSARGASGSETGELFF.

This chain links TRBV5-1 with TRBJ2-3; 8 nucleotides line up with TRBD1. There are 18 residues in the CDR3. Germline V CDR1 and CDR2: SGHRS, YFSETQ. V gave up 3 bases and J gave up 2 bases; unmatched junction bases: 14. CDR3 residues: CASSSGRRTGTITDTQYF. CDR3 nucleotide sequence: TGCGCCAGCAGCTCAGGTAGGAGGACAGGGACCATCACAGATACGCAGTATTTT.

The chain links TRBV20-1 to TRBJ2-1; 12 nucleotides match TRBD2. Germline V CDR1 and CDR2: DFQATT, SNEGSKA (reference sequence). Trimming removed 4 bases from V and 3 bases from J; junction bases left unmatched: 7. The CDR3 is 16 residues long. CDR3 nucleotides: TGCAGTGCTAACCCCGGGACTAGCGGGTTCTACAATGAGCAGTTCTTC. It translates to CSANPGTSGFYNEQFF.

At least ten counts were recorded for this clonotype. The chain links TRBV12-3 or TRBV12-4 to TRBJ1-4, with D tentatively TRBD1 (6 bases). This CDR3 has 16 amino acids. With 4 bases removed from V and 5 bases from J, the gap between germline ends came to 17 bases. CDR3 in amino acids: CASSYYRDIANEKLFF. The CDR3 DNA follows: TGTGCCAGCAGTTACTACCGGGACATAGCAAATGAAAAACTGTTTTTT.

This clonotype has a handful of counts. The chain employs TRBV4-1 and TRBJ1-3; D gene uncertain. V lost 0 bases, J lost 5 bases, and 14 bases lay in between. The CDR3 consists of 16 residues. Germline V gene sequence: CDR1 MGHRA, CDR2 YSYEKL. The CDR3 DNA is TGCGCCAGCAGCCAAGAGTCCAAGGGCCCCAGAAACACCATATATTTT. As protein: CASSQESKGPRNTIYF.